This paragraph covers one TCR beta chain sequence. Its matching antigen is unknown. Germline V lookup: CDR1 SGHNT, CDR2 YYREEE (reference sequence). The CDR3 has 16 amino acids. Trimming stripped 2 bases from V and 5 bases from J, with 19 bases between. Clones were sequenced by immunoSEQ multiplex PCR, and TCRdb holds only the in-frame ones, with some missing. The profile shows about 430,000 clones, over 75% of them singletons. These data belong to a study of Ad26.COV2.S vaccination and SARS-CoV-2 variants. Study as a whole: Donor got 5x10^10 or 1x10^11 viral particles of Ad26.COV2.S. Broader study findings: Placebo and vaccine recipients had non-spike TCR breadth that was similar.

Sample treatment: some 20 received Ad26.COV2.S at low or high dose, single or two shots; roughly five received placebo; per-sample allocation not given. Collection of samples fell on day 63 after the first vaccine or placebo injection. An adult of 18-55 years in Boston served as donor. The chain links TRBV5-4 to TRBJ2-5; tentatively, D is TRBD2 (6 bases). The TCR was taken from a person between 18 and 65 years old who received the Ad26.COV2.S COVID-19 vaccine or a placebo. Sequenced material: peripheral blood, taken in a trial of Ad26.COV2.S vaccine versus placebo. The CDR3 region is CASSFVAGSPRETQYF. CDR3 DNA sequence: TGTGCCAGCAGCTTTGTGGCGGGAAGCCCCAGGGAGACCCAGTACTTC.